What follows describes a single T cell receptor (beta chain). This entry comes from a study of cytomegalovirus exposure and HLA in healthy donors. With 60 Vbeta and 13 Jbeta primers, the PCR was carried out. Sequenced by immunoSEQ multiplex PCR; TCRdb stores in-frame clones only, minus some. The sample shows tens of thousands of clones, about three quarters of them seen only once. The origin of this receptor is a man aged 40-50 years in good health and CMV-seronegative. Source material: PBMCs.

CDR3 nucleotides: TGTGCCATCAGTGATATCGGTAGGGGCCGGGAAGCTTTCTTT. Protein product: CAISDIGRGREAFF. The chain carries TRBV10-3 and TRBJ1-1; D is possibly TRBD1 (5 bases). Trimming stripped 3 bases from V and 8 bases from J, with 16 bases between. The CDR3 length is 14 residues. Germline V CDR1 and CDR2: ENHRY, SYGVKD.